A selection of T cell receptor beta chains follows, all from one sample in a study of long-term antiretroviral therapy in people with HIV. Sequencing used immunoSEQ multiplex PCR; TCRdb keeps in-frame clones, though not all of them. This table holds tens of thousands of clones, 90% found once. Sequencing was performed on unsorted PBMCs, taken more than 5 years after starting antiretroviral therapy. The receptors come from a middle-aged woman with HIV. CDR3s include the opening cysteine and the closing phenylalanine or tryptophan. D genes are given only for firm matches. Part of the rows lack a size; the others show once, few, many or a class for expanded clones.

clone size,V gene,D gene,J gene,CDR3 DNA,CDR3 protein
.,TRBV5-4,TRBD2,TRBJ2-3,TGTGCCAGCAGGAATAGCGGGGGGTCTATGGATACGCAGTATTTT,CASRNSGGSMDTQYF
.,TRBV5-4,TRBD2,TRBJ2-7,TGTGCCAGCAGCTCGACCTCCTCACTAGCGGGAGGGGCCTACGAGCAGTACTTC,CASSSTSSLAGGAYEQYF
.,TRBV4-2,.,TRBJ2-6,TGTGCCAGCAGCCCAACCGGGACGGGGAACTCTGGGGCCAACGTCCTGACTTTC,CASSPTGTGNSGANVLTF
.,TRBV5-8,TRBD2,TRBJ2-7,TGTGCCAGCAGCTTGGACGGGCTAGCGGGGAGCGAGCAGTACTTC,CASSLDGLAGSEQYF
few,TRBV28,.,TRBJ1-2,TGTGCCAGCAGTTTAGGCCAGGAGGTCCATGGCTACACCTTC,CASSLGQEVHGYTF
once,TRBV10-3,TRBD1,TRBJ1-3,TGTGCCACGGGTCCGGGACAGGGACCGGACACCATATATTTT,CATGPGQGPDTIYF
.,TRBV2,.,TRBJ1-1,TGTGCCAGCAGTGAGCGGGGAGTGAGTGAAGCTTTCTTT,CASSERGVSEAFF
.,TRBV30,.,TRBJ1-1,TGTGCCTGGAGTGTAGGGGGGGGGAACACTGAAGCTTTCTTT,CAWSVGGGNTEAFF
.,TRBV6-1,TRBD1,TRBJ1-5,TGTGCCAGCCACCGGACAGGGAGCAGCCAGCCCCAGCATTTT,CASHRTGSSQPQHF
.,TRBV16,TRBD1,TRBJ1-5,TGTGCCAGCAGCCCTGGGACAGGGGGAGGGCAGCCCCAGCATTTT,CASSPGTGGGQPQHF
.,TRBV5-1,.,TRBJ1-1,TGCGCCAGCAGCGTGAACAGGGAAAGGGGCACTGAAGCTTTCTTT,CASSVNRERGTEAFF
.,TRBV7-9,TRBD1,TRBJ2-1,TGTGCCAGCAGCCCGGGACAGGGGCCTAACAATGAGCAGTTCTTC,CASSPGQGPNNEQFF
.,TRBV4-2,TRBD1,TRBJ1-2,TGTGCCAGCAGCCAGCCGGACAGGGATAACTATGGCTACACCTTC,CASSQPDRDNYGYTF
.,TRBV6-6,.,TRBJ2-3,TGTGCCAGTTCCCATCCCCCAGATACGCAGTATTTT,CASSHPPDTQYF
.,TRBV6-5,.,TRBJ1-4,TGTGCCAGCAGCGCTCTGGGTGAAAAACTGTTTTTT,CASSALGEKLFF
.,TRBV14,.,TRBJ1-2,TGTGCCAGCAGCCATGGGGTCGGAATGAGGCGGGGTGGCTATGGCTACACCTTC,CASSHGVGMRRGGYGYTF
.,TRBV10-1,.,TRBJ2-7,TGCGCCAGCAGTGGCCCGACCTTTGGGTTCTCCTACGAGCAGTACTTC,CASSGPTFGFSYEQYF
.,TRBV5-3,.,TRBJ1-2,TGTGCCAGCAGCCCCACCGAGTACTATGGCTACACCTTC,CASSPTEYYGYTF
.,TRBV5-6,TRBD1,TRBJ2-2,TGTGCCAGCAGCTTGGGGGACAGGGGTTATACCGGGGAGCTGTTTTTT,CASSLGDRGYTGELFF
.,TRBV7-9,.,TRBJ2-1,TGTGCCAGCAGAGAAGGTGCACTAGCCTCATCTGAGCAGTTCTTC,CASREGALASSEQFF
.,TRBV15,TRBD1,TRBJ2-1,TGTGCCACCAGCCCTCCCCCTCCGGGACAGTACAATGAGCAGTTCTTC,CATSPPPPGQYNEQFF
.,TRBV19,.,TRBJ2-3,TGTGCCAGTAGGTCGGCAGGGCTGGCTGGTACAGATACGCAGTATTTT,CASRSAGLAGTDTQYF
once,TRBV30,.,TRBJ2-7,TGTGCTAGAGAGGACGGCTCCTACGAGCAGTACTTC,CAREDGSYEQYF
.,TRBV9,.,TRBJ2-2,TGTGCCAGCAGCGCCCAGCGGGCGACCGGGGAGCTGTTTTTT,CASSAQRATGELFF
.,TRBV29-1,TRBD1,TRBJ1-1,TGCAGCACCAGGGGGGGCGTTGAAGCTTTCTTT,CSTRGGVEAFF
.,TRBV28,.,TRBJ1-5,TGTGCCAGCAGTTTAATTGGGGCCCATCAGCCCCAGCATTTT,CASSLIGAHQPQHF
once,TRBV9,TRBD2,TRBJ2-3,TGTGCCAGCAGCGTAGACGGAGGCGGGAGAGATACGCAGTATTTT,CASSVDGGGRDTQYF
.,TRBV15,.,TRBJ2-5,TGTGCCACCAGTGATACGTTGCAAGAGACCCAGTACTTC,CATSDTLQETQYF
.,TRBV30,.,TRBJ1-2,TGTGCCTCGACTCCAGGTCTAGAGATCGGGTATGGCTACACCTTC,CASTPGLEIGYGYTF
.,TRBV7-2,.,TRBJ1-1,TGTGCCAGCACCAAGTCCAGGGGCAGCACTGAAGCTTTCTTT,CASTKSRGSTEAFF
.,TRBV6-6,.,TRBJ2-7,TGTGCCAGCACCCATACTGGGGAGAGCTCCTACGAGCAGTACTTC,CASTHTGESSYEQYF
.,TRBV19,TRBD1,TRBJ1-3,TGTGCCAGTAGTACAGGACAGGGCTCTGGAAACACCATATATTTT,CASSTGQGSGNTIYF
.,TRBV4-1,TRBD1,TRBJ1-1,TGCGCCAGCAGCCAAGGAAAAGGGACAGGGGAGAGCCCTGAAGCTTTCTTT,CASSQGKGTGESPEAFF
.,TRBV30,.,TRBJ1-5,TGTGCCTGGAGTGAGGGGGGGTTCGATCAGCCCCAGCATTTT,CAWSEGGFDQPQHF
.,TRBV14,TRBD2,TRBJ2-7,TGTGCCAGCAGCCCGAGCTACCGGGACTACAACTACGAGCAGTACTTC,CASSPSYRDYNYEQYF
.,TRBV10-1,.,TRBJ1-4,TGCGCCAGCAGTGTTAGCTCGGGAGAAAAACTGTTTTTT,CASSVSSGEKLFF
.,TRBV5-6,TRBD1,TRBJ1-1,TGTGCCAGCAGCTTGGCTAGCAGGGGGTTCACTGAAGCTTTCTTT,CASSLASRGFTEAFF
.,TRBV25-1,.,TRBJ2-7,TGTGCCAGCAGTGAAAATAGTCGGCAGGCCTACGAGCAGTACTTC,CASSENSRQAYEQYF
.,TRBV11-3,.,TRBJ2-2,TGTGCCAGCAGCTATGGGCCCAACACCGGGGAGCTGTTTTTT,CASSYGPNTGELFF
.,TRBV30,.,TRBJ1-5,TGTGCCTGGAGTGCCAGACACCGCTTCAGCAATCAGCCCCAGCATTTT,CAWSARHRFSNQPQHF
.,TRBV6-5,TRBD2,TRBJ2-5,TGTGCCGTCGCCCGGGGGGGAATGAGAGAGACCCAGTACTTC,CAVARGGMRETQYF
.,TRBV2,.,TRBJ2-1,TGTGCCAGCAGGCAGCCGTGGGGTGGGGATACCAATGAGCAGTTCTTC,CASRQPWGGDTNEQFF
.,TRBV4-1,TRBD1,TRBJ2-1,TGCGCCAGCAGCCCACCGGGACAGGGATATTTTGAGCAGTTCTTC,CASSPPGQGYFEQFF